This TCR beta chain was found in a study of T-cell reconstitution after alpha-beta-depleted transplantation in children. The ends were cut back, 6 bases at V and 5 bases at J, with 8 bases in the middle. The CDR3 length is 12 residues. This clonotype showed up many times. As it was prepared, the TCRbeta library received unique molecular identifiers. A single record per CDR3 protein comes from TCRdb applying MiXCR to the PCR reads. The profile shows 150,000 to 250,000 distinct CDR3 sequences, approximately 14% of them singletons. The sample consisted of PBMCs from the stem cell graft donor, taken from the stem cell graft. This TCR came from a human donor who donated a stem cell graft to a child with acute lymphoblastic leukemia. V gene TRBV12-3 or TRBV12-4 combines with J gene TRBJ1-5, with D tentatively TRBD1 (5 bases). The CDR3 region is CASRWGDQPQHF. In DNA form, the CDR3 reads TGTGCCAGCAGGTGGGGGGATCAGCCCCAGCATTTT.